This T cell receptor beta chain is from a study of blood T cell repertoires in COVID-19. Study as a whole: The study drew acute and convalescent COVID-19 samples from the United States, Italy and Spain. PBMCs, B-cell-depleted T cells, or T cells provided the cDNA or gDNA that made up the material.

Produced via immunoSEQ multiplex PCR; TCRdb's table is partial and in-frame only. The sample lists 150,000 to 200,000 clones; about 85% were seen once. The CDR3 runs to 14 residues. The germline V gene has CDR1 SNHLY and CDR2 FYNNEI. With V trimmed by 5 bases and J by 10 bases, 6 bases remained unmatched. The clonotype originates from a woman aged 70-85 years with COVID-19, enrolled during active disease. The J gene is TRBJ2-1, the V gene TRBV2, with 12 bases fitting TRBD1. Sequencing was done on a sample of peripheral blood. CDR3: CASSKGTGGREQFF. The CDR3 DNA follows: TGTGCCAGCAGTAAGGGGACAGGGGGCCGGGAGCAGTTCTTC.